The entry below gives a single T cell receptor beta chain sequence along with its context. The V and J ends lost 6 bases and 0 bases, in that order; junction bases with no gene match: 5. The CDR3 totals 17 residues. The V gene's germline CDR1 is SGHVS and CDR2 FNYEAQ. The repertoire was sequenced with immunoSEQ multiplex PCR; TCRdb's copy has only in-frame clones and lacks some. Of approximately 130,000 clones in the sample, about 93% are singletons; the top ten hold under 7%. The sample comes from a study of T cell changes during pregnancy in multiple sclerosis. This chain connects TRBV7-6 to TRBJ2-3; TRBD2 aligns across 14 bases. Sample: peripheral blood, taken before pregnancy. The TCR originated in a female donor with multiple sclerosis, enrolled in a pregnancy study. CDR3 in amino acids: CASSRTSGRPSTDTQYF. CDR3 bases: TGTGCCAGCAGTCGGACTAGCGGGAGGCCTAGCACAGATACGCAGTATTTT. The full variable domain, its missing parts supplied by reference TRBV7-6 and TRBJ2-3, is GAGVSQSPRYKVTKRGQDVALRCDPISGHVSLYWYRQALGQGPEFLTYFNYEAQQDKSGLPNDRFSAERPEGSISTLTIQRTEQRDSAMYRCASSRTSGRPSTDTQYFGPGTRLTVL.